The 7 T cell receptor beta chains below were found in one sample sequenced in a study of beta chain features in type 1 diabetes. The study reverse transcribed the entire isolated RNA, so it sequenced expressed TCRB transcripts. Sequencing was performed with immunoSEQ multiplex PCR; in TCRdb, only in-frame clones are kept and a portion is missing. The table lists 90,000 to 110,000 clones, about two fifths of them singletons. The sequencing input was stem cell memory CD4+ T cells from blood. These receptors all stem from a woman under 30 in good health.

The gene calls are TRBV5-6 and TRBJ2-3, with TRBD2 matching over 13 bases. CDR1 and CDR2 from the germline V gene are SGHDT and YYEEEE. This CDR3 region has 18 residues. V was pared by 5 bases and J by 0 bases, with 9 bases of the junction left unmatched. In DNA, the CDR3 is TGTGCCAGCAGGCTGACTAGCGGGAGGTCCACTAGCACAGATACGCAGTATTTT. Translating gives CASRLTSGRSTSTDTQYF.

This sequence joins TRBV2 and TRBJ2-7; 7 bases align to TRBD1. The ends lost 8 bases at V and 3 bases at J; junction bases unmatched: 13. This CDR3 contains 15 residues. Looked up from germline, CDR1 is SNHLY and CDR2 is FYNNEI. For the CDR3, the DNA is TGTGCCAGCTCCCCCCGACAGGGAAAAAGCTACGAGCAGTACTTC. This gives the protein CASSPRQGKSYEQYF.

There are a few counts of this clone. The chain recombines TRBV28 with TRBJ1-2, with 7 bases identical to TRBD1. Germline CDR1 reads MDHEN; CDR2 reads SYDVKM. The V segment lost 7 bases and the J segment 7 bases; nucleotides outside the gene matches: 15. The CDR3 totals 15 residues. The CDR3 protein is CASTSVGTGAGGYTF. The CDR3 DNA reads as TGTGCCAGCACCTCAGTCGGCACAGGGGCCGGTGGCTACACCTTC.

This clone was counted between two and nine times. The chain employs TRBV7-9 and TRBJ2-3; D is possibly TRBD1 (5 bases). V dropped 5 bases and J dropped 2 bases, with 14 bases sitting between them. The CDR3 has 15 residues. The V gene's germline CDR1 is SEHNR and CDR2 FQNEAQ (reference sequence). The CDR3 loop reads CASSLPLGHTDTQYF. The CDR3 DNA sequence: TGTGCCAGCAGCCTACCCTTAGGACACACAGATACGCAGTATTTT.

The sample holds a few counts of this clone. The rearrangement links TRBV7-9 to TRBJ2-1, with 7 bases identical to TRBD1. V gave up 5 bases and J gave up 0 bases; unmatched junction bases: 4. The CDR3 runs to 15 residues. Germline CDR1 and CDR2: SEHNR and FQNEAQ (reference sequence). This chain's CDR3 is CASSLQGSSYNEQFF. The CDR3 coding sequence is TGTGCCAGCAGCCTACAGGGGAGCTCCTACAATGAGCAGTTCTTC.

This clone was recorded once. V and J are TRBV28 and TRBJ2-6; maybe TRBD1 (5 bases). The CDR3 consists of 19 residues. V was shortened by 5 bases and J by 0 bases, with 20 bases between the two germline ends. CDR1 and CDR2 from the germline V gene are MDHEN and SYDVKM. For the CDR3, the DNA is TGTGCCAGCAGTACTCGGACACGAATAGGAAACTCTGGGGCCAACGTCCTGACTTTC. Translating it yields CASSTRTRIGNSGANVLTF.

In its sample, this clone was seen a few times. In DNA, the CDR3 is TGTGCCAGCAGTAGAGGGACTCTCCAAGAGACCCAGTACTTC. This encodes CASSRGTLQETQYF. This chain connects TRBV28 to TRBJ2-5, with a possible D match to TRBD2 (6 bases). The V gene lost 5 bases and the J gene lost 1 base, with 11 bases spanning the gap. CDR1 MDHEN and CDR2 SYDVKM come from the germline V gene. The CDR3 runs to 14 residues.